This passage covers 9 T cell receptor beta chains from one sample sequenced in a study of Graves' ophthalmopathy and Graves' hyperthyroidism. Amplification of TCR beta CDR3 regions used RNA transcripts. An opening RT-PCR round employed HTBI primers and preceded a second-round multiplex PCR. TCRdb redid the calling of the multiplex PCR reads with MiXCR, one entry per CDR3 protein. Among 350,000 to 400,000 distinct CDR3 sequences listed, approximately 20% were seen once. Source material: peripheral blood. These receptors all come from a young woman with Graves' ophthalmopathy.

This clonotype was counted many times. The chain is built from TRBV7-8 and TRBJ2-7; a possible D gene is TRBD1 (5 bases). Per germline, CDR1 SGHVS and CDR2 FQNEAQ. The CDR3 consists of 14 residues. Trimming removed 6 bases from V and 0 bases from J, with 12 bases in between. CDR3 loop: CASSPGIGSYEQYF. The CDR3 bases are TGTGCCAGCAGTCCAGGGATCGGCTCCTACGAGCAGTACTTC.

This sequence joins TRBV30 and TRBJ1-6, with D perhaps TRBD1 (6 bases). Germline loops: CDR1 GTSNPN, CDR2 SVGIG (reference sequence). This CDR3 spans 16 amino acids. Trimming took 1 base from V and 7 from J, leaving 17 bases between them. The CDR3, as DNA: TGTGCCTGGAGTGGGAGGGGGGGGTCGGGAAATTCACCCCTCCACTTT. It codes for CAWSGRGGSGNSPLHF.

This clonotype occurred many times. The chain carries TRBV6-1 and TRBJ2-7; the D is unclear. The CDR3 extends over 14 amino acids. V shed 3 bases and J shed 4 bases, with 13 bases lying between them. The V gene's germline CDR1 is MNHNS and CDR2 SASEGT. CDR3 sequence: CASSDWGMDYEQYF. CDR3 coding DNA: TGTGCCAGCAGTGACTGGGGAATGGATTACGAGCAGTACTTC.

This clonotype was recorded at least ten times. The chain joins TRBV11-2 to TRBJ2-2; weak D call: TRBD1 (5 bases). The ends were cut back, 3 bases at V and 0 bases at J, with 11 bases in the middle. The CDR3 contains 16 residues. Germline CDR1 SGHAT, CDR2 FQNNGV. The CDR3 is CASSFGATPNTGELFF. In DNA form, the CDR3 reads TGTGCCAGCAGCTTTGGGGCTACACCGAACACCGGGGAGCTGTTTTTT.

The chain carries TRBV7-2 and TRBJ2-7, with D perhaps assigned TRBD1 or TRBD2 (6 bases each). From germline, CDR1 is SGHTA and CDR2 FQGNSA. Trimming pared 7 bases from V and 3 bases from J, leaving 16 bases between. The CDR3 sequence is 14 residues long. The CDR3 sequence is CASKLGGANYEQYF. CDR3 nucleotides: TGTGCCAGCAAATTGGGGGGCGCAAACTACGAGCAGTACTTC.

Many counts were recorded for this clonotype. The V call is TRBV7-9, the J call TRBJ2-7; TRBD2 aligns across 10 bases. CDR3 length equals 17 residues. Germline CDR1 is SEHNR and CDR2 is FQNEAQ (reference sequence). V gave up 1 base and J gave up 4 bases; unmatched junction bases: 10. The CDR3 bases are TGTGCCAGCAGCTTAGAATCCCTAGCGGGAGTGATGTACGAGCAGTACTTC. Translated, it gives CASSLESLAGVMYEQYF.

The rearrangement joins TRBV18 to TRBJ2-1; maybe TRBD1 (6 bases). CDR1 is KGHSH, CDR2 LQKENI, per germline. V was cut by 6 bases and J by 13 bases, with 16 bases left in between. The CDR3 runs to 12 residues. CDR3 residues: CASSTNRDLQFF. The CDR3, as DNA: TGTGCCAGCTCGACCAACAGGGATCTCCAGTTCTTC.

This clonotype was recorded many times. This chain links TRBV19 with TRBJ2-4, with no clear D. This CDR3 region has 16 residues. In germline, CDR1 is LNHDA, CDR2 SQIVND (reference sequence). Trimming shortened V by 1 base and J by 0 bases, and 10 bases separated the two germline ends. The CDR3 loop reads CASSIVFELAKNIQYF. In DNA, the CDR3 is TGTGCCAGTAGTATAGTTTTCGAGCTAGCCAAAAACATTCAGTACTTC. Full variable domain (rest looked up from reference TRBV19 and TRBJ2-4): DGGITQSPKYLFRKEGQNVTLSCEQNLNHDAMYWYRQDPGQGLRLIYYSQIVNDFQKGDIAEGYSVSREKKESFPLTVTSAQKNPTAFYLCASSIVFELAKNIQYFGAGTRLSVL.

This clonotype was recorded many times. The chain links TRBV29-1 to TRBJ2-7, with unresolved D. CDR1 is SQVTM, CDR2 ANQGSEA, per germline. Trimming took 3 bases from V and 5 from J, leaving 8 bases between them. The CDR3 is 11 residues long. DNA of the CDR3: TGCAGCGTTGAGAGTCTGGACGAGCAGTACTTC. Protein sequence: CSVESLDEQYF.